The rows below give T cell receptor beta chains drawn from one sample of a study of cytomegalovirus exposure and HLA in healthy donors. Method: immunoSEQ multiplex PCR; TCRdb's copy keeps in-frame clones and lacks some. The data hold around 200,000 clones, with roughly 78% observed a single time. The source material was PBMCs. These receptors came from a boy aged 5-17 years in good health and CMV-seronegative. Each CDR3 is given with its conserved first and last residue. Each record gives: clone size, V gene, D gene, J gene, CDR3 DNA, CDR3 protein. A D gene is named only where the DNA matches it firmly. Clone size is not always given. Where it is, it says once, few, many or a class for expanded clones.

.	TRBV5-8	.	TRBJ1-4	TGTGCCAGCAGCTTGGGGCAGGCTGAAAAACTGTTTTTT	CASSLGQAEKLFF
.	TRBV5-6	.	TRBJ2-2	TGTGCCAGCAGTCCGGTGGACACCGGGGAGCTGTTTTTT	CASSPVDTGELFF
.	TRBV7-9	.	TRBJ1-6	TGTGCCAGCAGCTACGCGGGGCCCCTCCACTTT	CASSYAGPLHF
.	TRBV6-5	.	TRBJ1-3	TGTGCCAGTCAGGATAATGGTTTCGGAAACACCATATATTTT	CASQDNGFGNTIYF
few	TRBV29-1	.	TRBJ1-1	TGCAGCGTTGACAGGGGTACTGAAGCTTTCTTT	CSVDRGTEAFF
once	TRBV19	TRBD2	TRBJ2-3	TGTGCCAGTAGTCCGGGGACTAGCGGGGGTGCAGATACGCAGTATTTT	CASSPGTSGGADTQYF
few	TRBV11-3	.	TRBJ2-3	TGTGCCAGCAGCTTGTCGGCAGATACGCAGTATTTT	CASSLSADTQYF
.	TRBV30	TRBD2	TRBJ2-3	TGTGCCTGGACACTAGGGACTAGCGGTTTTGCAGATACGCAGTATTTT	CAWTLGTSGFADTQYF
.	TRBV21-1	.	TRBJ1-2	TGTGCCAGCAGCAAAGCGCGGGGGAAGAGGGCCTGGGGCTACACCTTC	CASSKARGKRAWGYTF
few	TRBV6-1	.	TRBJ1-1	TGTGCCAGCAGCGAAGCAGTGTGGCAGGTGAACACTGAAGCTTTCTTT	CASSEAVWQVNTEAFF
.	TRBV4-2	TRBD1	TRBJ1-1	TGTGCCAGCAGCCAAGCCTCCCCCGACAGGGGATGGAACACTGAAGCTTTCTTT	CASSQASPDRGWNTEAFF
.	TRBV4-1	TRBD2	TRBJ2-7	TGCGCCAGCAGCCAATCACTAGCGGGGGACTACGAGCAGTACTTC	CASSQSLAGDYEQYF
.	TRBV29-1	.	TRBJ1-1	TGCAGCGTTGGTACGGTTATGAACACTGAAGCTTTCTTT	CSVGTVMNTEAFF
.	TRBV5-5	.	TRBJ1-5	TGTGCCAGCAGCTTGGACAGTCCTTTCTTGCCCCAGCATTTT	CASSLDSPFLPQHF
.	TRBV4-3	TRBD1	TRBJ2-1	TGCGCCAGCAGTCCAGGGGGCGAAGTCTTTGCTGAGCAGTTCTTC	CASSPGGEVFAEQFF
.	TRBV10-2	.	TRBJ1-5	TGCGCCAGCAAGGGGGGGGTCGACAATCAGCCCCAGCATTTT	CASKGGVDNQPQHF
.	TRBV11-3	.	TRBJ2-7	TGTGCCAGCAGCTGGGGGACACAATCCTACGAGCAGTACTTC	CASSWGTQSYEQYF
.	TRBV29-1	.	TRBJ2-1	TGCAGCGTTGAAGAACTGTGGACAGATAGTGAGCAGTTCTTC	CSVEELWTDSEQFF
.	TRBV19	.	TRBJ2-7	TGTGCCAGTAGTATTCATACGGGATTGGGCACCGAGCAGTACTTC	CASSIHTGLGTEQYF
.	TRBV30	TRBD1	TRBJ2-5	TGTGCCTGGAGTGTACAGGGGGCCAGGGAGCAGTACTTC	CAWSVQGAREQYF